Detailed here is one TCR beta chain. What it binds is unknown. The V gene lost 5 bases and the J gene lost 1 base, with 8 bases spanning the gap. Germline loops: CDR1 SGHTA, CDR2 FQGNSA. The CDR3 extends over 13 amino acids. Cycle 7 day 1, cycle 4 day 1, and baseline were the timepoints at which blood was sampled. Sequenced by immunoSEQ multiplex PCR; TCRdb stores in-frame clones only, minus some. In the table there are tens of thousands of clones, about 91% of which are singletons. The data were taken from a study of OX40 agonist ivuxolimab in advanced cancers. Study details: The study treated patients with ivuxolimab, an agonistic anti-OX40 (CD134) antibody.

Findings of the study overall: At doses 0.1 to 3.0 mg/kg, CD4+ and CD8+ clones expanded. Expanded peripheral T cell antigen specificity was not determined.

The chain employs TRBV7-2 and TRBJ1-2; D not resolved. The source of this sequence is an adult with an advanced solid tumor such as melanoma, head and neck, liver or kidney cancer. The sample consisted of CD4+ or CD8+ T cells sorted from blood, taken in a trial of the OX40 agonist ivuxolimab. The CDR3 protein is CASSVSRNYGYTF. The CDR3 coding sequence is TGTGCCAGCAGCGTTTCACGTAACTATGGCTACACCTTC. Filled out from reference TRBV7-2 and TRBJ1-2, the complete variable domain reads GAGVSQSPSNKVTEKGKDVELRCDPISGHTALYWYRQSLGQGLEFLIYFQGNSAPDKSGLPSDRFSAERTGGSVSTLTIQRTQQEDSAVYLCASSVSRNYGYTFGSGTRLTVV.